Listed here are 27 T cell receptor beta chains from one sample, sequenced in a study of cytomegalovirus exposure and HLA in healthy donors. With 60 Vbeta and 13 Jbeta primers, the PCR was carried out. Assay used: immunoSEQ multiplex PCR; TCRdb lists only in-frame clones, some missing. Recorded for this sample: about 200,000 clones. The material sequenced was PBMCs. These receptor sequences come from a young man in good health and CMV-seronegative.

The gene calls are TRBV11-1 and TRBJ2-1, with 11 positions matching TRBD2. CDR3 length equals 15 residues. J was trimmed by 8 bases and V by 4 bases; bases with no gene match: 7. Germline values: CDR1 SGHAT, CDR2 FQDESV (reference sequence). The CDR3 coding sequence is TGTGCCAGCAGCTCGAATAGCGGGAGGGCCGATGAGCAGTTCTTC. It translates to CASSSNSGRADEQFF. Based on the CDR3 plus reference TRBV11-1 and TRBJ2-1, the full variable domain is EAEVAQSPRYKITEKSQAVAFWCDPISGHATLYWYRQILGQGPELLVQFQDESVVDDSQLPKDRFSAERLKGVDSTLKIQPAELGDSAMYLCASSSNSGRADEQFFGPGTRLTVL.

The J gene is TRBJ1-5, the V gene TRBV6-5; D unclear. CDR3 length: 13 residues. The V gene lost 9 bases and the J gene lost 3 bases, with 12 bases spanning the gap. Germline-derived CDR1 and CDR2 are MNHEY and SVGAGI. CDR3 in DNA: TGTGCCAGTTCCTCAGGTCTCAATCAGCCCCAGCATTTT. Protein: CASSSGLNQPQHF.

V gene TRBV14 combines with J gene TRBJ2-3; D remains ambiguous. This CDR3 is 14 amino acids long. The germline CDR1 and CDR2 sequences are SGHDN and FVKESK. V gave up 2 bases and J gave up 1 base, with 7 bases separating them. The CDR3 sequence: CASSQFRGTDTQYF. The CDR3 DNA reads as TGTGCCAGCAGCCAATTCCGTGGCACAGATACGCAGTATTTT.

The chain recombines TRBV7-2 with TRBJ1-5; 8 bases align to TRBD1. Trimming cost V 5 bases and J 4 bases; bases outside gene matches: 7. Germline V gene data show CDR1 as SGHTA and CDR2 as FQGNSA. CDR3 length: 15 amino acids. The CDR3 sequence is CASSPQNRGNQPQHF. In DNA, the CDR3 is TGTGCCAGCAGCCCACAGAACAGGGGGAATCAGCCCCAGCATTTT.

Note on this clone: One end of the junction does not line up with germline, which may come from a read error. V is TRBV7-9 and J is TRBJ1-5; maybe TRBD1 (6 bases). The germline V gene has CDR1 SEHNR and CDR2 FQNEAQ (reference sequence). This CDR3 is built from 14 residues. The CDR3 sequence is CASSSQGLNHPQHF. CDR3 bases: TGTGCCAGCAGCTCACAGGGTCTAAATCATCCCCAGCATTTT.

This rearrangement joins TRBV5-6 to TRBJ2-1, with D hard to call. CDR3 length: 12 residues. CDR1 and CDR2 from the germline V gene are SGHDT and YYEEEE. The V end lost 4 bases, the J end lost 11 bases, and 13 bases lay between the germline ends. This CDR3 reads CASSRETSQQFF. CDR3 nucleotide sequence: TGTGCCAGCAGCCGCGAAACTTCCCAGCAGTTCTTC. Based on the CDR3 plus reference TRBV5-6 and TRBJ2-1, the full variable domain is DAGVTQSPTHLIKTRGQQVTLRCSPKSGHDTVSWYQQALGQGPQFIFQYYEEEERQRGNFPDRFSGHQFPNYSSELNVNALLLGDSALYLCASSRETSQQFFGPGTRLTVL.

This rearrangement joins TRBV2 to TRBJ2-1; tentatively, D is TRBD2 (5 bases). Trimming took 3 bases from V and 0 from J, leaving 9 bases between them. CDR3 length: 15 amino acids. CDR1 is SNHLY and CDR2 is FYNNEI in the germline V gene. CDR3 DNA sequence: TGTGCCAGCAGTGAGGAGGAGAGCTCCTACAATGAGCAGTTCTTC. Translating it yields CASSEEESSYNEQFF.

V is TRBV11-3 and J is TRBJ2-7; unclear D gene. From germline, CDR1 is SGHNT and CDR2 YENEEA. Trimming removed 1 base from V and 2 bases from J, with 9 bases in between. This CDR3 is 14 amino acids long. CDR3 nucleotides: TGTGCCAGCAGCTTAGGGGCGAACGCCTACGAGCAGTACTTC. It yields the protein CASSLGANAYEQYF.

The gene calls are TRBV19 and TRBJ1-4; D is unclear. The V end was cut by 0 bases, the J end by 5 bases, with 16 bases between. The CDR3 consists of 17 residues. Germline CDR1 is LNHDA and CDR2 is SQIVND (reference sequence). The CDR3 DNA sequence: TGTGCCAGTAGTATAGACCGGGTACGGGTCGCGAATGAAAAACTGTTTTTT. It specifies CASSIDRVRVANEKLFF. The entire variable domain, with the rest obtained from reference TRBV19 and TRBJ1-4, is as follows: DGGITQSPKYLFRKEGQNVTLSCEQNLNHDAMYWYRQDPGQGLRLIYYSQIVNDFQKGDIAEGYSVSREKKESFPLTVTSAQKNPTAFYLCASSIDRVRVANEKLFFGSGTQLSVL.

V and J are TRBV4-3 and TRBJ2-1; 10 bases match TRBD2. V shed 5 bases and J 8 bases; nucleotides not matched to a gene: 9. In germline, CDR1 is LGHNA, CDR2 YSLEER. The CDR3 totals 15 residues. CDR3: CASSELAGSAYEQFF. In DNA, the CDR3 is TGCGCCAGCAGCGAACTAGCGGGGTCGGCCTATGAGCAGTTCTTC.

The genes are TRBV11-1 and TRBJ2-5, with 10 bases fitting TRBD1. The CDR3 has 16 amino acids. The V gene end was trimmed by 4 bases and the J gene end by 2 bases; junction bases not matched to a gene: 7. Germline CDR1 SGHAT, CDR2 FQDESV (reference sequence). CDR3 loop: CASSSRTGGGQETQYF. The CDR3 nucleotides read TGTGCCAGCAGCTCGCGGACAGGGGGGGGGCAAGAGACCCAGTACTTC. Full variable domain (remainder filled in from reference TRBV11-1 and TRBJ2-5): EAEVAQSPRYKITEKSQAVAFWCDPISGHATLYWYRQILGQGPELLVQFQDESVVDDSQLPKDRFSAERLKGVDSTLKIQPAELGDSAMYLCASSSRTGGGQETQYFGPGTRLLVL.

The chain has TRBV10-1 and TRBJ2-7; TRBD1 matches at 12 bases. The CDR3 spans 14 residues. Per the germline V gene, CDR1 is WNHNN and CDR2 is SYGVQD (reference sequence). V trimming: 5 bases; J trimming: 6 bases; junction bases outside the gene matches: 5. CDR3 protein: CASSRDRGLGEQYF. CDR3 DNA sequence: TGCGCCAGCAGTAGGGACAGGGGGCTTGGCGAGCAGTACTTC.

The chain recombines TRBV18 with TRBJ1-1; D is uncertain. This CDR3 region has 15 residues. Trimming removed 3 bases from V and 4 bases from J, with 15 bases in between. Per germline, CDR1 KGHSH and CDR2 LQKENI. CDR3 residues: CASSPGSPSGTEAFF. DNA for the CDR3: TGTGCCAGCTCACCCGGGTCTCCCTCGGGCACTGAAGCTTTCTTT. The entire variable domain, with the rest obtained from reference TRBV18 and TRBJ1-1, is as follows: NAGVMQNPRHLVRRRGQEARLRCSPMKGHSHVYWYRQLPEEGLKFMVYLQKENIIDESGMPKERFSAEFPKEGPSILRIQQVVRGDSAAYFCASSPGSPSGTEAFFGQGTRLTVV.

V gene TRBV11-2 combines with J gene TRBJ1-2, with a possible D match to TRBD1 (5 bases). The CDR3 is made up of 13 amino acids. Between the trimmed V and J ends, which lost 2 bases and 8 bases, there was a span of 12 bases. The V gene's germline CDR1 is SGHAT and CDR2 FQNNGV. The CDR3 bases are TGTGCCAGCAGCTTATGGCAGGGAATAGGCTACACCTTC. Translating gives CASSLWQGIGYTF.

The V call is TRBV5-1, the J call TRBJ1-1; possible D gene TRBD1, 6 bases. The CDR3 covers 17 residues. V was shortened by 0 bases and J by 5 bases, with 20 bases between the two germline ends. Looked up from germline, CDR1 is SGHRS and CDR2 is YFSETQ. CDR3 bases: TGCGCCAGCAGCTTGGGGGGATCCGGGACAATTGGGACTGAAGCTTTCTTT. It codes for CASSLGGSGTIGTEAFF.

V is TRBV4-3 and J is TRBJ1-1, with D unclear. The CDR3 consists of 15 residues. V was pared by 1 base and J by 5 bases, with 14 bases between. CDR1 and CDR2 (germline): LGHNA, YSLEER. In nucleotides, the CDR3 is TGCGCCAGCAGCCAAGTAACCTCGAGTTGGACTGAAGCTTTCTTT. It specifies CASSQVTSSWTEAFF.

The CDR3 protein is CASSLTSGRPGNEQFF. The DNA of the CDR3 is TGTGCCAGCTCACTCACTAGCGGGAGGCCGGGCAATGAGCAGTTCTTC. J is TRBJ2-1 and V is TRBV18; 12 bases are a match to TRBD2. Trimming removed 4 bases from V and 6 bases from J; junction bases left unmatched: 7. Germline V CDR1 and CDR2: KGHSH, LQKENI. The CDR3 covers 16 residues.

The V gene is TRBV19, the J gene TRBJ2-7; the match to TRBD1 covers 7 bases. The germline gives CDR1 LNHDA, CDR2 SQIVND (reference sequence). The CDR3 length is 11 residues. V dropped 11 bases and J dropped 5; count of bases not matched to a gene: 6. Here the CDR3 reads CAARQGDEQYF. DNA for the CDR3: TGTGCCGCCCGGCAGGGGGACGAGCAGTACTTC.

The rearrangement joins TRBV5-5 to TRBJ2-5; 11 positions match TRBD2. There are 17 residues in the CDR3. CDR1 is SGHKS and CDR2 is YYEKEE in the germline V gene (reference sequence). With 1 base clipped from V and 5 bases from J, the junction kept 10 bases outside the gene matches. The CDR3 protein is CASSLYTTTSGGETQYF. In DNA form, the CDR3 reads TGTGCCAGCAGCTTGTATACGACCACTAGCGGGGGTGAGACCCAGTACTTC.

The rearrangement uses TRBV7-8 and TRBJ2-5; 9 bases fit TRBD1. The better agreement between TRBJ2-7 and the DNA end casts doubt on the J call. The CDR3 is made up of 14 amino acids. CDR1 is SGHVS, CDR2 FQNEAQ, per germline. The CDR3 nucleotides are TGTGCCAGCATCAGGGACAGGGACGTTAGCGAGCAGTACTTC. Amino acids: CASIRDRDVSEQYF.

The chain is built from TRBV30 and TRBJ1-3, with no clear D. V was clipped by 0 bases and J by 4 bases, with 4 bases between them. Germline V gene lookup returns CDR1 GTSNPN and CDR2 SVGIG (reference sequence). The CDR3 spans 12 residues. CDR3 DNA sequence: TGTGCCTGGAGTGTACTAGGAAACACCATATATTTT. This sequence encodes CAWSVLGNTIYF.

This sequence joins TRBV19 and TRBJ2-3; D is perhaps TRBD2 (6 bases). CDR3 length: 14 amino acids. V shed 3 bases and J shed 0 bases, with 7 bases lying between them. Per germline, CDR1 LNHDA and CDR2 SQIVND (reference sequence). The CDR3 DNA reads TGTGCCAGTAGTATCGCGGGAAGCACAGATACGCAGTATTTT. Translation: CASSIAGSTDTQYF.

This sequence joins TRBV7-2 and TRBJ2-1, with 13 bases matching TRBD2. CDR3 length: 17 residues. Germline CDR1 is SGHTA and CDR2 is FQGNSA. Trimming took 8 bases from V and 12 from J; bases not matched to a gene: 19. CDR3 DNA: TGTGCCAGCGGCTCCAACCCTCCCGGGACTAGCGGGGCCGGGCAGTTCTTC. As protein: CASGSNPPGTSGAGQFF.

The CDR3 DNA reads as TGTGCCAGTAGTACGTCGGTCGGGATCAACGTCCTGACTTTC. Protein product: CASSTSVGINVLTF. V gene TRBV19 combines with J gene TRBJ2-6; the D gene is possibly TRBD2 (5 bases). CDR1 LNHDA and CDR2 SQIVND come from the germline V gene (reference sequence). V lost 4 bases and J lost 9, with 13 bases in between. The CDR3 sequence is 14 residues long.

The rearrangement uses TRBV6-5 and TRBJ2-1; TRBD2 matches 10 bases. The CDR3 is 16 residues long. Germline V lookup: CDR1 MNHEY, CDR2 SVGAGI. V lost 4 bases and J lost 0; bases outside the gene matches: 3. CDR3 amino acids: CASSSTSGLSYNEQFF. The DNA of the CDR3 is TGTGCCAGCAGTTCGACTAGCGGGCTCTCCTACAATGAGCAGTTCTTC.

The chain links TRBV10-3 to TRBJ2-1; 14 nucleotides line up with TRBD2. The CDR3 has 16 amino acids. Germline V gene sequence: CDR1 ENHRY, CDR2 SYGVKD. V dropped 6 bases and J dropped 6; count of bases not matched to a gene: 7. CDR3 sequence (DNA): TGTGCCATCAGCCAAGCCGGGACTAGCGGGAGCAATGAGCAGTTCTTC. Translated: CAISQAGTSGSNEQFF.

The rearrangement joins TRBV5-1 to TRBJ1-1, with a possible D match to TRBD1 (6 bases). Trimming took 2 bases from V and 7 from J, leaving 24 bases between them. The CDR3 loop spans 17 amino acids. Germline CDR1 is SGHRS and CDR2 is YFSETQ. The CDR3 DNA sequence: TGCGCCAGCAGCTTTAGAATTGACCCGGACAGCAGTAGTGAAGCTTTCTTT. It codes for CASSFRIDPDSSSEAFF.